Below, one T cell receptor (beta chain) is given with its context. Its antigen remains unidentified. PCR involved 60 Vbeta and 13 Jbeta primers. The repertoire was sequenced with immunoSEQ multiplex PCR; TCRdb's copy has only in-frame clones and lacks some. The profile shows approximately 160,000 clones, approximately 71% of them singletons. Nominal health characterized the donors when sampled, though unrecorded immune exposures were likely. This record belongs to a study of cytomegalovirus exposure and HLA in healthy donors. General observations from the study: Later on, an analysis found that several of the most significant clusters appeared to be linked to common viral pathogens, which included parvovirus B19.

In germline, CDR1 is MNHEY, CDR2 SMNVEV (reference sequence). The CDR3 totals 17 residues. The V gene is TRBV27, the J gene TRBJ2-5; 9 bases are shared with TRBD1. The DNA end is a closer match to TRBJ2-7, so the J assignment may be wrong. The sequence was obtained from a woman between 18 and 30 years old in good health and CMV-seropositive. The sequencing sample was made of PBMCs. CDR3 loop: CARMGQGRTICSYEQYF. CDR3 sequence (DNA): TGTGCCAGGATGGGACAGGGTCGTACAATTTGCTCCTACGAGCAGTACTTC.